This T cell receptor beta chain was captured in a study of T-cell reconstitution after alpha-beta-depleted transplantation in children. Unique molecular identifiers were incorporated when the TCRbeta library was constructed. Each CDR3 protein gets one entry after TCRdb re-called the PCR reads with MiXCR. The sample records hundreds of thousands of distinct CDR3 sequences, roughly 15% being singletons. The receptor was isolated from a boy in the first two years of life who had a stem cell transplant for Wiskott-Aldrich syndrome, so the T cells may come from the graft donor. The input for sequencing was PBMCs, mostly from graft donor cells, taken 360 days after TCRalphabeta/CD19-depleted stem cell transplant.

The CDR3 loop reads CASSPAEGRVGANVLTF. CDR3 coding DNA: TGTGCCAGCAGCCCCGCGGAGGGTAGAGTTGGGGCCAACGTCCTGACTTTC. The chain combines TRBV14 with TRBJ2-6, with a possible D match to TRBD2 (6 bases). The V and J ends lost 4 bases and 3 bases respectively, with 16 bases between them. The CDR3 has 17 residues. Per germline, CDR1 SGHDN and CDR2 FVKESK.